The source of this T cell receptor beta chain is a study of blood T cell repertoires in COVID-19. Study in general: Spain, Italy and the United States supplied samples that represented acute and convalescent COVID-19. PBMCs, B-cell-depleted T cells, or T cells provided the cDNA or gDNA that made up the material.

As processed by the authors: Reference gene primer amplification in the assay estimated nucleated cell counts. The table came from immunoSEQ multiplex PCR; TCRdb's copy has only in-frame clones and leaves some out. V and J calls and clone size come straight from that table; D and trimming were deduced from the DNA. Among 140,000 to 150,000 clones, approximately 80% were seen once, and the ten largest hold 5%. This CDR3 has 13 residues. The trim removed 6 bases at V and 6 bases at J, leaving 5 bases unmatched. Germline CDR1 MNHEY, CDR2 SVGAGI. Material for sequencing was peripheral blood. This sequence joins TRBV6-5 and TRBJ1-5, with TRBD1 matching 7 bases. The clonotype originates from a woman aged 45-59 years with acute or convalescent COVID-19. CDR3 protein: CASRTGTGQPQHF. The CDR3 nucleotides are TGTGCCAGCAGGACAGGGACGGGTCAGCCCCAGCATTTT.